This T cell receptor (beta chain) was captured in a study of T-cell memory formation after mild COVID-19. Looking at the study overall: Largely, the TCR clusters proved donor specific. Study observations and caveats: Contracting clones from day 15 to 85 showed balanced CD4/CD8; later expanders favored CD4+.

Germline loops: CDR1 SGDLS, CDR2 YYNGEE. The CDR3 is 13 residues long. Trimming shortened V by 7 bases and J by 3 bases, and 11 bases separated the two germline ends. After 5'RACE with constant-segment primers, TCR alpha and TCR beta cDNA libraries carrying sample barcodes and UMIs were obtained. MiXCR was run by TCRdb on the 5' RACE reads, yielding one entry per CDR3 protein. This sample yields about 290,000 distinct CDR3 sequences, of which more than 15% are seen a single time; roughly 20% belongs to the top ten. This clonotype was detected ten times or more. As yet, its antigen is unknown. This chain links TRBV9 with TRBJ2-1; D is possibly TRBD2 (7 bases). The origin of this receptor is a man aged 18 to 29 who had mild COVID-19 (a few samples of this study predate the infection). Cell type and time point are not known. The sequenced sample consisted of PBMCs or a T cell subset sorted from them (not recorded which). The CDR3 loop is CASGGAVYNEQFF. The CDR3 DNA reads TGTGCCAGCGGGGGGGCAGTCTACAATGAGCAGTTCTTC. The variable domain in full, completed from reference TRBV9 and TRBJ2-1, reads DSGVTQTPKHLITATGQRVTLRCSPRSGDLSVYWYQQSLDQGLQFLIQYYNGEERAKGNILERFSAQQFPDLHSELNLSSLELGDSALYFCASGGAVYNEQFFGPGTRLTVL.